Given below is one T cell receptor (beta chain) in context. There is no known antigen for this receptor. No per-base quality is available; no much larger clone lies one base away. The record originates from a study of T cell responses to AZD1222 COVID-19 vaccine (dated by TCRdb to about 2021). With regard to the full study: A total of 233 trial participants underwent TCR sequencing, of whom about 200 received two doses of AZD1222 and some 25 received two doses of the MenACWY control vaccine. Trial participants were enrolled by age into 18-55, 56-69 and 70-plus year subgroups, with about 150, 27 and 61 TCR-sequenced participants respectively. General conclusions and limits of the study: Epitopes outside the regions mutated in the B.1.351 and B.1.1.7 variants were reportedly recognized by nearly half of the unique spike-specific TCRs. Conclusions about previously exposed vaccinees were limited because only six AZD1222 recipients were SARS-CoV-2 seropositive at baseline. Vaccine-associated CD4 TCRs spanned the whole spike protein, with dominant responses in regions 160-218 and 743-854. Participants were mostly white British, with more females than males. The authors suggested clonal diversity may have been underestimated. In the small 56-69-year group, the increase in depth fell short of significance, most likely because of low power. Because no samples from the day 14 peak response were available, repertoires could be characterized only after the peak T cell response. After two AZD1222 doses, spike-specific TCR breadth and depth were significantly higher than at day 0 and than in MenACWY recipients.

Per the germline V gene, SGHRS is the CDR1 and YFSETQ is the CDR2. The germline V end is reduced by 5 bases and the J end by 0 bases; junction bases left unmatched: 4. The CDR3 covers 16 residues, taking in both the cysteine and the phenylalanine. The only DNA kept is the CDR3, 48 bases in frame from the first base. In the paper's terms, the time point label means: about 28 days (+/-7) after the second vaccine dose. Because spike-specific TCR depth and breadth did not differ between the two schedules, AZD1222 recipients who got a second dose at roughly 4 weeks were pooled with those who got a second dose at roughly 12 weeks. Samples from vaccinated people were obtained from the UK trials COV001 and COV002, which included a single-blind randomized controlled phase 2/3 trial of AZD1222 (ChAdOx1 nCoV-19) in healthy adults. For TCRbeta chain sequencing, PBMC samples from trial participants were taken at day 0 and at day 28 after the second dose.

The CDR3 regions of human TCRbeta chains were subjected to immunosequencing. Regarding the original processing steps: TCRs in the repertoires were compared against a reference library of SARS-CoV-2-specific TCRs that had been generated with the MIRA antigen-specificity platform. Breadth was defined as the fraction of unique TCRs that were SARS-CoV-2-associated. Depth was defined as the fraction of total T cells that were SARS-CoV-2-associated. Each spike-specific TCR was assigned to its reactive spike region and to a CD4 or CD8 class using the MIRA data. Log10-transformed breadth and depth values were compared by one-way ANOVA with Sidak's multiple comparisons tests. TCRdb obtained this table from immuneACCESS and retained in-frame rearrangements with V and J assigned. These tables miss some clones; where compared with another copy, unresolved V genes account for less than half of the shortfall, and the remainder is unexplained. For V, J and clone size, that table is used; D and trimming come from the DNA. Within this sample are some 110,000 clones, with more than 70% of them counted one time only. Of the sample, less than 4% falls within the top ten clones.

The sequence came from an adult who received the AZD1222 COVID-19 vaccine. The material sequenced was peripheral blood, taken 28 days after the second AZD1222 dose. Recombination joined TRBV5-1 with TRBJ2-2; TRBD2 aligns with 10 central bases. The sequence in DNA is TGCGCCAGCAGTTGGACTAGCGGCCCGAACACCGGGGAGCTGTTTTTT. It translates to CASSWTSGPNTGELFF.